This T cell receptor beta chain was recovered during a study of T cell responses to AZD1222 COVID-19 vaccine. Details on this clone: Its antigen is not identified.

Sequencing used immunoSEQ multiplex PCR; TCRdb keeps in-frame clones, though not all of them. The repertoire holds over 95,000 clones, approximately 93% seen once, with roughly 4.5% in the top ten. Study-wide findings and caveats: Possibly, clonal diversity was underestimated; donors were largely white British and included more females.

Source: peripheral blood, taken on day 0 of AZD1222 vaccination. This sequence was found in an adult in good health.

This CDR3 is CASSYSGTGGGSPLHF. CDR3 nucleotides: TGCGCCAGCAGTTACTCGGGGACAGGGGGGGGTTCACCCCTCCACTTT. V usage is TRBV5-1 and J usage is TRBJ1-6; 11 bases match TRBD1. The V and J ends lost 5 bases and 9 bases, in that order; junction bases with no gene match: 10. The CDR3 is 16 amino acids. The germline CDR1 and CDR2 sequences are SGHRS and YFSETQ.